Listed below are T cell receptor beta chains from one sample, sequenced in a study of T cells in tumors after PD-1 blockade. The table came from immunoSEQ multiplex PCR; TCRdb's copy has only in-frame clones and leaves some out. The sample gives more than 20,000 clones, around 80% of which show up once; approximately 25% is in the top ten. Sequencing used PBMCs, obtained before anti-PD-1 treatment. Every receptor here comes from a human donor with basal cell carcinoma. CDR3s include the opening cysteine and the closing phenylalanine or tryptophan. The size field is filled for only some rows; it gives once, few, many or a size class.

>TRBV11-1|.|TRBJ2-5
CASSFQETQYF
>TRBV9|.|TRBJ2-5
CASSVGGAETQYF
>TRBV5-4|.|TRBJ1-1
CASRGGQGANTEAFF
>TRBV7-3|few|TRBJ2-2
CASSSRTGNTGELFF
>TRBV20-1|few|TRBJ1-1
CSGIWGTEAFF
>TRBV19|once|TRBJ1-1
CASSIPGYTEAFF
>TRBV5-5|.|TRBJ2-2
CASSLLNTGELFF
>TRBV6-1|.|TRBJ2-7
CASSETLSMGLYEQYF
>TRBV7-9|.|TRBJ2-1
CASSWDHNEQFF
>TRBV4-2|.|TRBJ2-6
CASSQDPGANVLTF
>TRBV15|.|TRBJ2-5
CATSRALTGAQETQYF
>TRBV2|.|TRBJ2-7
CASRWTANTYEQYF
>TRBV3-1/TRBV3-2|.|TRBJ1-6
CASSQVNPGPRGSYNSPLHF
>TRBV7-9|once|TRBJ1-1
CASSLVGSGAFF
>TRBV6-1|.|TRBJ1-1
CASSEAVQGRTAFF
>TRBV18|.|TRBJ2-7
CASSPARGGSYEQYF
>TRBV3-1/TRBV3-2|.|TRBJ1-2
CATTDNYGYTF
>TRBV5-1|.|TRBJ2-3
CASSDTQSDTQYF
>TRBV5-1|.|TRBJ1-4
CASSQGADNEKLFF
>TRBV5-1|.|TRBJ2-7
CASTRDNDYEQYF
>TRBV21-1|few|TRBJ1-6
CASSKAKTGSSYNSPLHF
>TRBV9|.|TRBJ2-7
CASSVGDQGYEQYF
>TRBV4-1|.|TRBJ2-3
CASSRLPVGTDTQYF
>TRBV15|large|TRBJ2-7
CATSRDTAGEGYEQYF
>TRBV9|.|TRBJ2-1
CASSDRTSRARNEQFF
>TRBV7-3|.|TRBJ2-3
CASREASTDTQYF
>TRBV10-3|.|TRBJ2-3
CAISEGGTSPSTDTQYF